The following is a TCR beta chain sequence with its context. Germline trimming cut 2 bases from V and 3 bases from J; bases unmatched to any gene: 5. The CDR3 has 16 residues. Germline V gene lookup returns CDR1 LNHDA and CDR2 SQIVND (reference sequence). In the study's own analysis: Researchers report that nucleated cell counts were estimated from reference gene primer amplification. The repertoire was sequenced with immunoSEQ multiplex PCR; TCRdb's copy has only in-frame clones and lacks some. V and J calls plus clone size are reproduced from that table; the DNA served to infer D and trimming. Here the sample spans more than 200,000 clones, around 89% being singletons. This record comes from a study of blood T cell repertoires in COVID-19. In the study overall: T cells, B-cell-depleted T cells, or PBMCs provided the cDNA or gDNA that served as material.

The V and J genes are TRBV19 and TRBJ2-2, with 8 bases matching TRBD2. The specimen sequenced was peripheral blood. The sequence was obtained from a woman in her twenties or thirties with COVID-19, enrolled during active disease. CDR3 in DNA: TGTGCCAGTAGTATAACCAGCGGGGGAGACACCGGGGAGCTGTTTTTT. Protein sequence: CASSITSGGDTGELFF.